Listed below are T cell receptor beta chains from one sample, sequenced in a study of shared clonotypes between healthy human individuals. The repertoire was sequenced with immunoSEQ multiplex PCR; TCRdb's copy has only in-frame clones and lacks some. The repertoire holds around 510,000 clones, approximately 95% seen once, with 0.064% in the top ten. Material for sequencing was naive CD4+ T cells sorted from blood. The receptor set was obtained from a woman aged 25 to 39 in good health. Each CDR3 is given with its conserved first and last residue. D genes are given only for firm matches. A row's size may be missing; if present it is once, few, many or a size class.

D	size	V	J	CDR3	DNA
-	-	TRBV5-1	TRBJ2-1	CASSQQIRTQGGNEQFF	TGCGCCAGCAGCCAGCAAATTCGGACTCAGGGGGGCAATGAGCAGTTCTTC
TRBD1	-	TRBV18	TRBJ2-7	CASSRGPDGYEQYF	TGTGCCAGCTCAAGGGGGCCCGATGGGTACGAGCAGTACTTC
TRBD2	-	TRBV11-1	TRBJ2-3	CASSLIGTTNTDTQYF	TGTGCCAGCAGCTTAATCGGGACTACAAACACAGATACGCAGTATTTT
-	-	TRBV5-4	TRBJ1-5	CASSLGGGEDQPQHF	TGTGCCAGCAGCTTGGGGGGGGGAGAAGATCAGCCCCAGCATTTT
-	-	TRBV7-6	TRBJ2-2	CASSSFRGNTGELFF	TGTGCCAGCAGCTCTTTCAGGGGTAACACCGGGGAGCTGTTTTTT
TRBD1	-	TRBV7-3	TRBJ2-7	CASSYTGGEQYF	TGTGCCAGCAGCTACACAGGGGGGGAGCAGTACTTC
-	-	TRBV5-4	TRBJ1-2	CASSLVGGPGIGYTF	TGTGCCAGCAGCTTGGTTGGGGGCCCTGGTATTGGCTACACCTTC
-	-	TRBV19	TRBJ2-7	CASSKKGYEQYF	TGTGCCAGTAGTAAAAAGGGCTACGAGCAGTACTTC
TRBD2	-	TRBV19	TRBJ2-2	CASSLGSGRPGELFF	TGTGCCAGTAGCCTGGGTAGCGGGAGGCCCGGGGAGCTGTTTTTT
-	few	TRBV6-1	TRBJ1-4	CASSEGADSRKLFF	TGTGCCAGCAGTGAAGGCGCCGATTCAAGGAAACTGTTTTTT
TRBD1	-	TRBV28	TRBJ1-5	CASSRGTGDQPQHF	TGTGCCAGCAGTCGCGGGACAGGGGACCAGCCCCAGCATTTT
TRBD1	-	TRBV2	TRBJ1-2	CASPGQRLYGYTF	TGTGCCAGCCCGGGACAGCGCCTGTATGGCTACACCTTC
TRBD2	-	TRBV11-2	TRBJ2-7	CASSTLAGAYEQYF	TGTGCCAGCAGCACTCTAGCGGGAGCTTACGAGCAGTACTTC
TRBD1	-	TRBV19	TRBJ1-2	CASREQGALYGYTF	TGTGCCAGTAGGGAACAGGGGGCGCTTTATGGCTACACCTTC
TRBD2	-	TRBV5-1	TRBJ2-1	CASSFEAGIDEQFF	TGCGCCAGCAGCTTTGAAGCGGGAATTGATGAGCAGTTCTTC
TRBD2	-	TRBV27	TRBJ2-7	CASSPAAGLDPVGEQYF	TGTGCCAGCAGTCCGGCGGCGGGACTAGACCCTGTCGGGGAGCAGTACTTC
-	-	TRBV6-5	TRBJ1-2	CASNKGPENYGYTF	TGTGCCAGCAATAAAGGCCCGGAGAACTATGGCTACACCTTC
-	-	TRBV28	TRBJ1-3	CASSSGVLGNTIYF	TGTGCCAGCAGTTCGGGCGTGCTTGGAAACACCATATATTTT
TRBD1	-	TRBV2	TRBJ1-6	CASQGQQSNSPLHF	TGTGCCAGCCAGGGACAGCAGTCCAATTCACCCCTCCACTTT
-	-	TRBV18	TRBJ1-3	CASSPARNSGNTIYF	TGTGCCAGCTCACCAGCTCGAAACTCTGGAAACACCATATATTTT
-	-	TRBV15	TRBJ2-1	CATSRDVAEEQFF	TGTGCCACCAGCAGAGATGTGGCAGAGGAGCAGTTCTTC
-	-	TRBV7-9	TRBJ2-7	CASSLLRTPSSYEQYF	TGTGCCAGCAGCCTCCTCAGGACACCGAGCTCCTACGAGCAGTACTTC
TRBD1	-	TRBV7-9	TRBJ2-3	CASSLGPRGPSTDTQYF	TGTGCCAGCAGCTTAGGTCCCAGGGGGCCGAGCACAGATACGCAGTATTTT
TRBD2	-	TRBV10-1	TRBJ2-2	CASSGPGTSGVSNTGELFF	TGCGCCAGCAGTGGCCCCGGGACTAGCGGGGTGTCGAACACCGGGGAGCTGTTTTTT
TRBD1	-	TRBV2	TRBJ2-2	CASSPGQGASGELFF	TGTGCCAGTTCTCCGGGACAGGGGGCGAGCGGGGAGCTGTTTTTT
TRBD2	-	TRBV7-9	TRBJ2-7	CASSLGTSGSYEQYF	TGTGCCAGCAGCTTAGGGACTAGCGGTTCCTACGAGCAGTACTTC
-	-	TRBV6-1	TRBJ1-5	CASSGSSPRQPQHF	TGTGCCAGCAGCGGCAGCTCCCCCCGGCAGCCCCAGCATTTT
TRBD1	-	TRBV18	TRBJ2-7	CASSVDTGERSYEQYF	TGTGCCAGCTCAGTGGATACAGGGGAGCGTTCCTACGAGCAGTACTTC
-	-	TRBV29-1	TRBJ2-6	CSVEAGTLSGANVLTF	TGCAGCGTTGAAGCCGGGACTCTCTCTGGGGCCAACGTCCTGACTTTC
-	-	TRBV10-1	TRBJ1-2	CASSRGINYGYTF	TGCGCCAGCAGTCGGGGGATTAACTATGGCTACACCTTC
-	once	TRBV11-1	TRBJ2-2	CASSLGGRTSGDTGELFF	TGTGCCAGCAGCTTAGGGGGGCGGACCTCCGGAGACACCGGGGAGCTGTTTTTT
TRBD1	-	TRBV28	TRBJ1-3	CASRTGGSRNTIYF	TGTGCCAGCAGGACAGGGGGCTCGAGAAACACCATATATTTT
-	once	TRBV11-2	TRBJ1-1	CASSLASWSRNTEAFF	TGTGCCAGCAGCTTAGCCTCTTGGAGTAGGAACACTGAAGCTTTCTTT
-	-	TRBV13	TRBJ2-1	CASSQSWGSNEQFF	TGTGCCAGCAGCCAAAGCTGGGGTTCGAATGAGCAGTTCTTC
TRBD2	-	TRBV28	TRBJ2-7	CASSPLGLAGSTMSYEQYF	TGTGCCAGCAGCCCCTTGGGACTAGCGGGATCTACAATGTCCTACGAGCAGTACTTC
-	-	TRBV18	TRBJ2-7	CASSSPNGEQYF	TGTGCCAGCTCCTCCCCGAACGGCGAGCAGTACTTC
-	-	TRBV7-9	TRBJ1-2	CASSPDRIYGYTF	TGTGCCAGCAGCCCCGACAGAATTTATGGCTACACCTTC
-	-	TRBV4-1	TRBJ1-4	CASSQVLGEKLFF	TGCGCCAGCAGCCAAGTCCTTGGGGAAAAACTGTTTTTT
-	-	TRBV28	TRBJ2-7	CASSGTLQYF	TGTGCCAGCAGTGGGACTTTGCAGTACTTC
-	once	TRBV28	TRBJ1-2	CASSFDPIGARGGYTF	TGTGCCAGCAGTTTTGACCCCATAGGTGCTCGGGGTGGCTACACCTTC
-	-	TRBV30	TRBJ2-5	CAWSVGGEEKTQYF	TGTGCCTGGAGTGTTGGGGGTGAGGAAAAGACCCAGTACTTC
-	-	TRBV6-5	TRBJ1-1	CASSYLQTNTEAFF	TGTGCCAGCAGTTACCTACAGACGAACACTGAAGCTTTCTTT
-	few	TRBV4-1	TRBJ1-5	CASSQDRWQNQPQHF	TGCGCCAGCAGCCAAGATCGTTGGCAAAATCAGCCCCAGCATTTT
-	-	TRBV5-1	TRBJ2-5	CASSSRPSGESKETQYF	TGCGCCAGCAGCTCGCGACCGTCCGGGGAAAGTAAAGAGACCCAGTACTTC
TRBD1	-	TRBV7-6	TRBJ1-4	CASSKRRDREYEKLFF	TGTGCCAGCAGCAAACGCCGGGACAGGGAATATGAAAAACTGTTTTTT
-	-	TRBV5-1	TRBJ2-1	CASSSTGDSFNEQFF	TGCGCCAGCAGCTCCACAGGGGACTCCTTTAATGAGCAGTTCTTC
-	-	TRBV27	TRBJ1-1	CASSLSGDTEAFF	TGTGCCAGCAGTTTATCCGGGGACACTGAAGCTTTCTTT
TRBD2	-	TRBV4-1	TRBJ2-7	CASSQGLAGSYEQYF	TGCGCCAGCAGCCAAGGTCTAGCGGGATCCTACGAGCAGTACTTC
TRBD1	-	TRBV5-1	TRBJ1-5	CASSDGQGDSNQPQHF	TGCGCCAGCAGCGATGGACAGGGCGATAGCAATCAGCCCCAGCATTTT